These 16 T cell receptor beta chains came from one sample sequenced in a study of radiation and T cells in renal cell carcinoma. Only in-frame clones appear in the TCRdb table, and some are missing; sequencing was by immunoSEQ multiplex PCR. The repertoire holds fewer than 80,000 clones, with roughly 83% as singletons. Time point here: blood 4 weeks post-SBRT, at nephrectomy. As for treatment: 15 Gy SBRT to primary tumor, nephrectomy 4 weeks later. The sequences come from blood, collected from a patient whose treatment included radiotherapy and nephrectomy. These receptors all come from a woman aged 55 to 70 with renal cell carcinoma.

V usage is TRBV28 and J usage is TRBJ2-5; D may be TRBD1 or TRBD2 (5 bases each). V lost 5 bases, J lost 0 bases, and 13 bases lay in between. Germline V gene lookup returns CDR1 MDHEN and CDR2 SYDVKM. This CDR3 has 15 residues. CDR3 DNA: TGTGCCAGCAGTAGACCCGGGACGGACCAAGAGACCCAGTACTTC. Translation gives CASSRPGTDQETQYF.

Note on this clone: A read error may account for a junction end that differs from germline. CDR3 DNA sequence: TGTGCTAGCAGCTTATCCAGGGGGCAGGCAGATACGCAGTATTTT. It is translated as CASSLSRGQADTQYF. The rearrangement links TRBV7-7 to TRBJ2-3; 8 bases match TRBD1. CDR1 and CDR2 (germline): SSHAT, FNYEAQ (reference sequence). The CDR3 consists of 15 residues.

The CDR3 loop is CASKRFEGDTQYF. Here the CDR3 DNA reads TGTGCCAGCAAACGTTTTGAAGGAGATACGCAGTATTTT. The chain recombines TRBV6-5 with TRBJ2-3; no reliable D call. In germline, CDR1 is MNHEY, CDR2 SVGAGI. The CDR3 spans 13 residues. Trimming removed 7 bases from V and 5 bases from J, with 13 bases in between.

This chain joins TRBV27 and TRBJ2-2, with 12 bases aligning to TRBD1. The J segment lost 7 bases and the V segment lost 6 bases, leaving 6 bases of the junction unmatched. This CDR3 contains 15 residues. Germline lookup yields CDR1 MNHEY and CDR2 SMNVEV (reference sequence). The CDR3 sequence is CASSVRDRGRGELFF. CDR3 bases: TGTGCCAGCAGCGTCCGGGACAGGGGGCGCGGGGAGCTGTTTTTT.

The gene calls are TRBV5-1 and TRBJ2-1; TRBD1 aligns across 8 bases. The V gene's germline CDR1 is SGHRS and CDR2 YFSETQ. V gave up 0 bases and J gave up 2 bases; unmatched junction bases: 4. The CDR3 has 16 residues. The CDR3 bases are TGCGCCAGCAGCTTGGACGGGACAGGTGCCTACAATGAGCAGTTCTTC. Translating it yields CASSLDGTGAYNEQFF.

The chain combines TRBV7-3 with TRBJ2-1; 10 bases agree with TRBD2. The CDR3 covers 16 residues. Per the germline V gene, CDR1 is SGHTA and CDR2 is FQGTGA. The J segment lost 6 bases and the V segment lost 5 bases, leaving 10 bases of the junction unmatched. Here the CDR3 reads CASSPGGAGGPNEQFF. The CDR3 DNA follows: TGTGCCAGCAGCCCCGGAGGAGCGGGAGGGCCCAATGAGCAGTTCTTC.

This clone showed up just a few times. The J gene is TRBJ2-7, the V gene TRBV7-6; 8 bases fit TRBD1. The CDR3 covers 15 residues. V shed 8 bases and J 0 bases; nucleotides not matched to a gene: 9. In germline, CDR1 is SGHVS, CDR2 FNYEAQ. Here the CDR3 reads CASALTGESSYEQYF. The CDR3 coding sequence is TGTGCCAGCGCCTTGACAGGGGAGAGCTCCTACGAGCAGTACTTC. The full variable domain, with the rest looked up from reference TRBV7-6 and TRBJ2-7, is GAGVSQSPRYKVTKRGQDVALRCDPISGHVSLYWYRQALGQGPEFLTYFNYEAQQDKSGLPNDRFSAERPEGSISTLTIQRTEQRDSAMYRCASALTGESSYEQYFGPGTRLTVT.

The rearrangement uses TRBV27 and TRBJ1-2, with unresolved D. The V gene lost 5 bases and the J gene lost 4 bases, with 11 bases spanning the gap. The germline V gene has CDR1 MNHEY and CDR2 SMNVEV (reference sequence). The CDR3 spans 13 residues. The CDR3 loop is CASSRLGGYGYTF. CDR3 DNA sequence: TGTGCCAGCAGTCGACTTGGAGGCTATGGCTACACCTTC.

This clone was found once. The chain is built from TRBV11-2 and TRBJ1-2; no clear D gene. Looked up from germline, CDR1 is SGHAT and CDR2 is FQNNGV. The CDR3 runs 12 residues. Trimming took off 1 base at V and 8 bases at J, with 8 bases between the two ends. Written as DNA, the CDR3 is TGTGCCAGCAGCTTAGCCAGGCTCGGCTACACCTTC. Protein product: CASSLARLGYTF.

The CDR3 loop is CASSAMGKRVAGELFF. In DNA, the CDR3 is TGTGCCAGCAGCGCGATGGGGAAGCGGGTCGCCGGGGAGCTGTTTTTT. The rearrangement joins TRBV7-9 to TRBJ2-2; a possible D gene is TRBD2 (6 bases). Germline CDR1 reads SEHNR; CDR2 reads FQNEAQ (reference sequence). Trimming stripped 5 bases from V and 6 bases from J, with 19 bases between. The CDR3 loop spans 16 amino acids.

The chain uses TRBV13 and TRBJ2-7, with D possibly matching TRBD1 (5 bases). This CDR3 spans 12 amino acids. V lost 5 bases, J lost 4 bases, and 9 bases lay in between. Per germline, CDR1 PRHDT and CDR2 FYEKMQ (reference sequence). The CDR3 loop reads CASSAPGYEQYF. The CDR3 nucleotides are TGTGCCAGCAGCGCGCCAGGGTACGAGCAGTACTTC.

This chain joins TRBV28 and TRBJ1-4; TRBD1 matches at 8 bases. After removal of 6 bases from V and 7 bases from J, the junction contained 7 bases not matched to a gene. The germline gives CDR1 MDHEN, CDR2 SYDVKM. The length of the CDR3 is 14 residues. As DNA, the CDR3 is TGTGCCAGCAGACCCACAGGGGGGACTGAAAAACTGTTTTTT. It yields the protein CASRPTGGTEKLFF.

The chain has TRBV6-6 and TRBJ1-2; D gene ambiguous. Germline CDR1 reads MNHNY; CDR2 reads SVGAGI (reference sequence). The CDR3 loop spans 13 amino acids. Trimming took off 6 bases at V and 2 bases at J, with 10 bases between the two ends. Here the CDR3 DNA reads TGTGCCAGCAGCCCCGACCGAAACTATGGCTACACCTTC. This codes for CASSPDRNYGYTF.

V usage is TRBV13 and J usage is TRBJ2-1; no definite D call. This CDR3 comprises 14 residues. The germline CDR1 and CDR2 sequences are PRHDT and FYEKMQ (reference sequence). The V end was cut by 6 bases, the J end by 0 bases, with 9 bases between. The CDR3 DNA reads TGTGCCAGCAGAGGCGGTAGCTCCTACAATGAGCAGTTCTTC. Protein: CASRGGSSYNEQFF.

The J gene is TRBJ2-5, the V gene TRBV5-1; 11 bases match TRBD1. The CDR3 runs to 16 residues. The junction had 5 bases not matched to a gene; V was cut back by 0 bases and J by 4 bases. Germline V gene lookup returns CDR1 SGHRS and CDR2 YFSETQ. CDR3 DNA: TGCGCCAGCAGCTTGGACGGACAGGGGGCAGGAGAGACCCAGTACTTC. Its protein product is CASSLDGQGAGETQYF.

The V gene is TRBV7-2, the J gene TRBJ2-7; TRBD2 aligns across 7 bases. With V trimmed by 3 bases and J by 5 bases, 4 bases remained unmatched. The CDR3 length is 13 residues. Germline CDR1 reads SGHTA; CDR2 reads FQGNSA. This chain's CDR3 is CASSLLAVHEQYF. The CDR3 DNA reads as TGTGCCAGCAGCTTGCTAGCGGTCCACGAGCAGTACTTC.